These T cell receptor beta chains were read from a single sample in a study of blood T cell repertoires in COVID-19. Profiling relied on immunoSEQ multiplex PCR, and the TCRdb table lists in-frame clones only, not all of them. The sample yields hundreds of thousands of clones, 88% seen once. The specimen was peripheral blood. The origin of the receptors is a man aged 18 to 30 with active or convalescent COVID-19. The CDR3 runs from the conserved cysteine through the conserved F or W. A D gene is named only where the DNA matches it firmly. Some rows have no size entry. The others give once, few or many, or a class for an expanded clone.

j_gene: TRBJ1-5; v_gene: TRBV6-6; abundance: -; d_gene: -; CDR3aa: CASSYSRHEWYF; CDR3nt: TGTGCCAGCAGTTACTCGAGGCATGAATGGTATTTT
j_gene: TRBJ2-1; v_gene: TRBV5-1; abundance: -; d_gene: TRBD2; CDR3aa: CASSLVELAGPYNEQFF; CDR3nt: TGCGCCAGCAGCTTGGTCGAGCTAGCGGGGCCCTACAATGAGCAGTTCTTC
j_gene: TRBJ2-1; v_gene: TRBV10-3; abundance: -; d_gene: -; CDR3aa: CASQGPRNEQFF; CDR3nt: TGTGCCAGCCAGGGGCCTAGGAATGAGCAGTTCTTC
j_gene: TRBJ2-3; v_gene: TRBV15; abundance: -; d_gene: TRBD1; CDR3aa: CATSTSRGQGRGDTQYF; CDR3nt: TGTGCCACCAGCACGAGCCGCGGACAGGGTAGGGGAGATACGCAGTATTTT
j_gene: TRBJ1-2; v_gene: TRBV4-1; abundance: once; d_gene: -; CDR3aa: CASSQDWGGNYGYTF; CDR3nt: TGCGCCAGCAGCCAAGATTGGGGGGGTAACTATGGCTACACCTTC
j_gene: TRBJ1-6; v_gene: TRBV21-1; abundance: -; d_gene: -; CDR3aa: CASSKVTVESPLHF; CDR3nt: TGTGCCAGCAGCAAAGTGACGGTGGAGTCACCCCTCCACTTT
j_gene: TRBJ1-4; v_gene: TRBV2; abundance: many; d_gene: TRBD1; CDR3aa: CASSPTPGQDFNEKLFF; CDR3nt: TGTGCCAGCAGTCCGACTCCGGGACAGGATTTTAATGAAAAACTGTTTTTT
j_gene: TRBJ2-2; v_gene: TRBV24-1; abundance: -; d_gene: -; CDR3aa: CATSDSSPPSNTGELFF; CDR3nt: TGTGCCACCAGTGATTCCTCTCCCCCTTCGAACACCGGGGAGCTGTTTTTT
j_gene: TRBJ2-3; v_gene: TRBV19; abundance: -; d_gene: -; CDR3aa: CASTPLGAGTDTQYF; CDR3nt: TGTGCCAGTACCCCCTTGGGGGCGGGCACAGATACGCAGTATTTT
j_gene: TRBJ2-5; v_gene: TRBV10-3; abundance: -; d_gene: -; CDR3aa: CAATDSGETQYF; CDR3nt: TGTGCCGCGACAGATTCCGGGGAGACCCAGTACTTC
j_gene: TRBJ2-7; v_gene: TRBV5-1; abundance: -; d_gene: TRBD1; CDR3aa: CASSSYPGQDYEQYF; CDR3nt: TGCGCCAGCAGTTCCTATCCGGGACAGGACTACGAGCAGTACTTC
j_gene: TRBJ1-2; v_gene: TRBV7-3; abundance: -; d_gene: TRBD1; CDR3aa: CASSLGTDVNPYGYTF; CDR3nt: TGTGCCAGCAGCCTCGGGACAGACGTAAACCCTTATGGCTACACCTTC
j_gene: TRBJ2-5; v_gene: TRBV2; abundance: -; d_gene: -; CDR3aa: CASSWSSEETQYF; CDR3nt: TGTGCCAGCAGTTGGTCTAGCGAGGAGACCCAGTACTTC
j_gene: TRBJ2-7; v_gene: TRBV5-6; abundance: once; d_gene: TRBD2; CDR3aa: CASSLASGGAYEQYF; CDR3nt: TGTGCCAGCAGCTTGGCTAGCGGGGGGGCCTACGAGCAGTACTTC
j_gene: TRBJ2-3; v_gene: TRBV5-1; abundance: -; d_gene: TRBD2; CDR3aa: CASSLDGGGAGDTQYF; CDR3nt: TGCGCCAGCAGCTTGGACGGCGGGGGGGCCGGAGATACGCAGTATTTT
j_gene: TRBJ1-1; v_gene: TRBV3-1/TRBV3-2; abundance: -; d_gene: TRBD1; CDR3aa: CASSHDRGAGAFF; CDR3nt: TGTGCCAGCAGCCACGACAGGGGGGCCGGAGCTTTCTTT
j_gene: TRBJ2-3; v_gene: TRBV7-3; abundance: -; d_gene: TRBD2; CDR3aa: CASRFGTSGSESTDTQYF; CDR3nt: TGTGCCAGCAGATTCGGGACTAGCGGTTCAGAGAGCACAGATACGCAGTATTTT
j_gene: TRBJ1-5; v_gene: TRBV7-9; abundance: -; d_gene: TRBD1; CDR3aa: CASSLGTGGSQPQHF; CDR3nt: TGTGCCAGCAGCTTAGGGACAGGGGGCTCTCAGCCCCAGCATTTT
j_gene: TRBJ2-5; v_gene: TRBV7-7; abundance: -; d_gene: TRBD2; CDR3aa: CASSLTYSGGGETQYF; CDR3nt: TGTGCCAGCAGCTTAACGTATAGCGGGGGGGGCGAGACCCAGTACTTC
j_gene: TRBJ2-1; v_gene: TRBV11-2; abundance: -; d_gene: -; CDR3aa: CASSPNSNEQFF; CDR3nt: TGTGCCAGCAGCCCAAACAGCAATGAGCAGTTCTTC
j_gene: TRBJ1-1; v_gene: TRBV27; abundance: -; d_gene: -; CDR3aa: CASSSVGTPEAFF; CDR3nt: TGTGCCAGCAGTTCCGTCGGGACACCCGAAGCTTTCTTT
j_gene: TRBJ1-6; v_gene: TRBV5-1; abundance: -; d_gene: TRBD1; CDR3aa: CASSSAGQGNSPLHF; CDR3nt: TGCGCCAGCAGCTCGGCGGGACAGGGGAATTCACCCCTCCACTTT
j_gene: TRBJ1-5; v_gene: TRBV19; abundance: -; d_gene: TRBD1; CDR3aa: CASRTVGTGGNQPQHF; CDR3nt: TGTGCCAGCCGAACCGTCGGGACAGGAGGCAATCAGCCCCAGCATTTT
j_gene: TRBJ1-1; v_gene: TRBV10-3; abundance: -; d_gene: -; CDR3aa: CAIRDTASNTEAFF; CDR3nt: TGTGCCATCCGGGACACAGCATCAAACACTGAAGCTTTCTTT
j_gene: TRBJ2-3; v_gene: TRBV3-1/TRBV3-2; abundance: -; d_gene: -; CDR3aa: CASSGQPTSTDTQYF; CDR3nt: TGTGCCAGCTCAGGACAACCTACTAGCACAGATACGCAGTATTTT
j_gene: TRBJ1-5; v_gene: TRBV19; abundance: -; d_gene: -; CDR3aa: CASKRQDNQPQHF; CDR3nt: TGTGCCAGTAAACGACAGGACAATCAGCCCCAGCATTTT
j_gene: TRBJ2-5; v_gene: TRBV29-1; abundance: -; d_gene: -; CDR3aa: CSVDGGGPRKETQYF; CDR3nt: TGCAGCGTTGATGGGGGGGGGCCGCGAAAAGAGACCCAGTACTTC
j_gene: TRBJ1-3; v_gene: TRBV12-3/TRBV12-4; abundance: -; d_gene: -; CDR3aa: CASSSYRVSAF; CDR3nt: TGTGCCAGCAGTTCGTACAGGGTTTCGGCTTTT
j_gene: TRBJ1-5; v_gene: TRBV2; abundance: -; d_gene: -; CDR3aa: CASSDSGFSNQPQHF; CDR3nt: TGTGCCAGCAGTGATTCGGGGTTTAGCAATCAGCCCCAGCATTTT